This T cell receptor beta chain was sequenced for a study of blood T cell repertoires in COVID-19. As for the study in general: The United States, Italy and Spain were the sources of the acute and convalescent COVID-19 samples. T cells, B-cell-depleted T cells, or PBMCs provided the cDNA or gDNA that served as material.

Trimming pared 8 bases from V and 5 bases from J, leaving 15 bases between. Germline CDR1 reads SEHNR; CDR2 reads FQNEAQ (reference sequence). This CDR3 spans 14 amino acids. As originally analysed: Nucleated cell number was recorded as an estimate derived from reference gene primer amplification. Data came from immunoSEQ multiplex PCR; TCRdb stores just in-frame clones and leaves some out. The V and J calls and clone size are taken from that table; D and trimming were inferred from the DNA. This sample has some 72,000 clones, with roughly 89% found just once. The sequence derives from a man aged 45-60 years with active COVID-19. The chain combines TRBV7-9 with TRBJ2-2; D possibly corresponds to TRBD2 (5 bases). Sequenced sample: peripheral blood. Written as DNA, the CDR3 is TGTGCCAGCCAAAGCGAGGGTGTAACCGGGGAGCTGTTTTTT. It specifies CASQSEGVTGELFF. Using reference TRBV7-9 and TRBJ2-2 for the parts outside the CDR3, the full variable domain is DTGVSQNPRHKITKRGQNVTFRCDPISEHNRLYWYRQTLGQGPEFLTYFQNEAQLEKSRLLSDRFSAERPKGSFSTLEIQRTEQGDSAMYLCASQSEGVTGELFFGEGSRLTVL.